This TCR beta chain came from a study of T-cell memory formation after mild COVID-19. Study-wide findings and caveats: Later expanders leaned CD4+, whereas clones that contracted between day 15 and 85 were balanced CD4/CD8.

Comment on this clonotype: The antigen is undetermined.

V was shortened by 3 bases and J by 10 bases, with 12 bases between the two germline ends. This CDR3 has 12 amino acids. CDR1 is SEHNR, CDR2 FQNEAQ, per germline (reference sequence). Constant-segment primers and 5'RACE yielded cDNA libraries for TCR alpha and TCR beta, each carrying sample barcodes and UMIs. TCRdb re-called the 5' RACE reads through MiXCR, storing one row per CDR3 protein. Here the sample spans about 430,000 distinct CDR3 sequences, approximately 24% being singletons. The rearrangement joins TRBV7-9 to TRBJ1-1; D unclear. The sequenced sample consisted of PBMCs or a T cell subset sorted from them (not recorded which). This receptor was taken from an adult woman who had mild COVID-19 (a few samples of this study predate the infection). Cell type and time point are not known. CDR3 sequence (DNA): TGTGCCAGCAGCTTTCTGACTTCTGGAGCTTTCTTT. It encodes CASSFLTSGAFF.